In its sample, the clone carrying this T cell receptor beta chain was seen a few times. This CDR3 comprises 13 residues. Trimming removed 5 bases from V and 2 bases from J, with 4 bases in between. Germline CDR1 reads SEHNR; CDR2 reads FQNEAQ (reference sequence). The data belong to a study of T cells after yellow fever vaccination. TCRdb re-called the 5' RACE reads through MiXCR, storing one row per CDR3 protein. The data hold tens of thousands of distinct CDR3 sequences, with 6.5% to 9% observed a single time. The chain links TRBV7-9 to TRBJ2-6; no definite D call. The clonotype originates from a man between 25 and 39 years old who received the YFV17D yellow fever vaccine. This specimen was CD8+ T cells sorted from PBMCs, taken 15 days after the yellow fever booster vaccination. The CDR3 loop is CASSDPGANVLTF. CDR3 bases: TGTGCCAGCAGCGACCCTGGGGCCAACGTCCTGACTTTC.